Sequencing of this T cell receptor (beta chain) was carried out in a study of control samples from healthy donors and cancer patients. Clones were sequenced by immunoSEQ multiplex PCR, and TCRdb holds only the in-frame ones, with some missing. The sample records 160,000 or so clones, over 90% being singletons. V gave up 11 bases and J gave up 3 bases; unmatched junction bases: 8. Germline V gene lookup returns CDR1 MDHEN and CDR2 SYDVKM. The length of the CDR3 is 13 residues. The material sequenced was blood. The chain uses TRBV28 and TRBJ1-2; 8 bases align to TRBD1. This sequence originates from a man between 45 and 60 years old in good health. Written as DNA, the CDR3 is TGTGCCTCCGAGGACAGGGCTGACTATGGCTACACCTTC. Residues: CASEDRADYGYTF.